Only a few counts were recorded for the clone carrying this TCR beta chain. Its antigen is unidentified. Researchers used 5'RACE with constant-segment primers to make TCR alpha and TCR beta cDNA libraries that carry sample barcodes and UMIs. TCRdb analysed the 5' RACE reads with MiXCR anew, one entry per CDR3 protein. The sample has roughly 380,000 distinct CDR3 sequences; 25% to 30% are singletons. The sample belongs to a study of T-cell memory formation after mild COVID-19. For the study at large: The study found TCR clusters largely donor specific.

Study-wide results and caveats: Some SARS-CoV-2-responding clones were already detected in memory before infection. Clones shrinking from day 15 to 85 showed even CD4/CD8 mixes; later expanders tilted CD4+.

The CDR3 loop spans 16 amino acids. Trimming took 3 bases from V and 9 from J, leaving 21 bases between them. This chain uses TRBV12-3 or TRBV12-4 with TRBJ2-1; D is perhaps TRBD1 (6 bases). Sample: PBMCs or a T cell subset sorted from them (not recorded which). This clonotype originated in an adult woman who had mild COVID-19 (a few samples of this study predate the infection). Cell type and time point are not known. The CDR3 DNA reads as TGTGCCAGCAGTTTGGGACATCCTAGGGGATCGGGTGAGCAGTTCTTC. Amino acids: CASSLGHPRGSGEQFF.